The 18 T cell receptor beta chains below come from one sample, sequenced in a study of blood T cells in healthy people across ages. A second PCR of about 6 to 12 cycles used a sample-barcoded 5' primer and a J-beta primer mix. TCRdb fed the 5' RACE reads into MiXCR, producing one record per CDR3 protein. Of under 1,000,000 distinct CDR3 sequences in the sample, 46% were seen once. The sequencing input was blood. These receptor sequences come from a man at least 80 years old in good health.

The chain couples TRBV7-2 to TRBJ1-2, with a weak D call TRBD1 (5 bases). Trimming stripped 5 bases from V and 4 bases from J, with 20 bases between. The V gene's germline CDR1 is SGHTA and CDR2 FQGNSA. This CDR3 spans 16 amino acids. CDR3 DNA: TGTGCCAGCAGCAGCCCTGCCAGGGCATCTGCCTATGGCTACACCTTC. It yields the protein CASSSPARASAYGYTF.

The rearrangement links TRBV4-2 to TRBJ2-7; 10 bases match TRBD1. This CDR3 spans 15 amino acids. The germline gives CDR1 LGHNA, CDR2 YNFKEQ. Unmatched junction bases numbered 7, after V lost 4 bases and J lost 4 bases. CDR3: CASSPRDRGQYEQYF. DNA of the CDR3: TGTGCCAGCAGCCCTAGAGACAGGGGGCAATACGAGCAGTACTTC.

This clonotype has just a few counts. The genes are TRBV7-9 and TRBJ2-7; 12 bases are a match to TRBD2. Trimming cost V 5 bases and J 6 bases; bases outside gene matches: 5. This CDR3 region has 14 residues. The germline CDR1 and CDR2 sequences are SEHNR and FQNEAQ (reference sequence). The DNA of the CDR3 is TGTGCCAGCAGCACGACTAGCGGGAGAGGCGAGCAGTACTTC. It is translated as CASSTTSGRGEQYF.

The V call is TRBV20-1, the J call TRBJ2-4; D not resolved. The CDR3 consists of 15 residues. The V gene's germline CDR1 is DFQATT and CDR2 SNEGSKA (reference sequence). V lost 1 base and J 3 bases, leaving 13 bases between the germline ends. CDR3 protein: CSARGEALGKNIQYF. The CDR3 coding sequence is TGCAGTGCTAGAGGGGAAGCCCTAGGCAAAAACATTCAGTACTTC.

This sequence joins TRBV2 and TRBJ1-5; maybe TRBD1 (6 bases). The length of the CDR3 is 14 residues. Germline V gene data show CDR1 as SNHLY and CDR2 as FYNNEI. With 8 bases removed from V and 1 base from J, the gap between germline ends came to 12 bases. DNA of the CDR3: TGTGCCAGCTCTTGGACAGACAGCAATCAGCCCCAGCATTTT. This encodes CASSWTDSNQPQHF. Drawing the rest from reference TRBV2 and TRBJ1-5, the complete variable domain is EPEVTQTPSHQVTQMGQEVILRCVPISNHLYFYWYRQILGQKVEFLVSFYNNEISEKSEIFDDQFSVERPDGSNFTLKIRSTKLEDSAMYFCASSWTDSNQPQHFGDGTRLSIL.

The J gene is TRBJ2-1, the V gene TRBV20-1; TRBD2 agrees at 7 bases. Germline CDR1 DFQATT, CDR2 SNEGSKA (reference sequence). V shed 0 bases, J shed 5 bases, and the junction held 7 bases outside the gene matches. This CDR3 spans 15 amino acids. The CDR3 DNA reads TGCAGTGCTAGAGATGCGGGAGTTACCAACAATGAGCAGTTCTTC. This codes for CSARDAGVTNNEQFF.

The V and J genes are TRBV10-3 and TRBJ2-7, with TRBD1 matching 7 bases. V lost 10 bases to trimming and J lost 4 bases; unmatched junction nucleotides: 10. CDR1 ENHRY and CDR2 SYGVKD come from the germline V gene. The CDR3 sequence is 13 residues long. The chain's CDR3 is CATAAGGNYEQYF. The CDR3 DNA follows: TGTGCCACCGCGGCAGGGGGTAATTACGAGCAGTACTTC.

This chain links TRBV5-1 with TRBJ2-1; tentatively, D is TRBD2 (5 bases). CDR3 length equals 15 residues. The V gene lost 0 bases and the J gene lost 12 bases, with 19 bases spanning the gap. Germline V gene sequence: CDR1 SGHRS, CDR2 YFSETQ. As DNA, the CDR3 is TGCGCCAGCAGCTTGGAAGCGGCGGCCACCTTCTCGCAGTTCTTC. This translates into CASSLEAAATFSQFF.

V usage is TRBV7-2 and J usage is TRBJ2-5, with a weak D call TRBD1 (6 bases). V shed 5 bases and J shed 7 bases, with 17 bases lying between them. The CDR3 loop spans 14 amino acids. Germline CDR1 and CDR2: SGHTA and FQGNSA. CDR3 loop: CASSVVEARGTQYF. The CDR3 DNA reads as TGTGCCAGCAGCGTAGTTGAGGCCAGGGGGACCCAGTACTTC.

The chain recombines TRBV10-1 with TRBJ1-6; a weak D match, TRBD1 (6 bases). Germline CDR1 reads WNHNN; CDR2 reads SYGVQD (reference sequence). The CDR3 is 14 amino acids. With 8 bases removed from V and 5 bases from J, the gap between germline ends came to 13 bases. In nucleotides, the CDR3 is TGCGCCAGCTCTGCAGGACAGAATAATTCACCCCTCCACTTT. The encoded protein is CASSAGQNNSPLHF.

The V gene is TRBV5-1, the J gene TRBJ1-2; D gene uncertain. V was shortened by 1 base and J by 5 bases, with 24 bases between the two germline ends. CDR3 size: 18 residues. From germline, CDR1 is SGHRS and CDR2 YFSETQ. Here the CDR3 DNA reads TGCGCCAGCAGCTTGTCCTACGCCGGAGGCACGGACCCGTATGGCTACACCTTC. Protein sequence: CASSLSYAGGTDPYGYTF.

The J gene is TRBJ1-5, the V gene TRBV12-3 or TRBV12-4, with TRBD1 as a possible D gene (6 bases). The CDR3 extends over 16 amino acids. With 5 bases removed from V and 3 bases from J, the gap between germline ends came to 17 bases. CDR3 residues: CASSTEGGGNNQPQHF. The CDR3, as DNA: TGTGCCAGCAGTACTGAGGGGGGGGGCAACAATCAGCCCCAGCATTTT.

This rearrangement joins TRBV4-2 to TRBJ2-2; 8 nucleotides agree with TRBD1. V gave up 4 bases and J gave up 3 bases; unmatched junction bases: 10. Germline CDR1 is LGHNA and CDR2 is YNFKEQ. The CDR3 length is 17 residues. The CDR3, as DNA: TGTGCCAGCAGCCTTCCGGACAGGGAAGATGACACCGGGGAGCTGTTTTTT. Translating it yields CASSLPDREDDTGELFF.

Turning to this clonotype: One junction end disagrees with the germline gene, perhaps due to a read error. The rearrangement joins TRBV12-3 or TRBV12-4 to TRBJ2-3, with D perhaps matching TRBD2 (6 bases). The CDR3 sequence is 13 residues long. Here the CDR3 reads CASGGATTDAQYF. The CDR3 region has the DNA TGTGCCAGCGGCGGGGCGACCACAGATGCGCAGTATTTT.

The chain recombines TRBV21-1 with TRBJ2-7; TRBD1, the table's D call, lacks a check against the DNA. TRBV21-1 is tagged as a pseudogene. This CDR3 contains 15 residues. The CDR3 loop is CASSPKDQGTYEQYF. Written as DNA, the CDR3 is TGTGCCAGCAGCCCCAAGGATCAGGGAACCTACGAGCAGTACTTC.

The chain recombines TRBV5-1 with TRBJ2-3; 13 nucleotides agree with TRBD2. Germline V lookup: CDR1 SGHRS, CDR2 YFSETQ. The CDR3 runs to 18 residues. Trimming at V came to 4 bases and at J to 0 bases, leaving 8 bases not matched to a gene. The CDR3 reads CASSLGLAGQASTDTQYF. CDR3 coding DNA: TGCGCCAGCAGCCTGGGACTAGCGGGACAGGCTAGCACAGATACGCAGTATTTT.

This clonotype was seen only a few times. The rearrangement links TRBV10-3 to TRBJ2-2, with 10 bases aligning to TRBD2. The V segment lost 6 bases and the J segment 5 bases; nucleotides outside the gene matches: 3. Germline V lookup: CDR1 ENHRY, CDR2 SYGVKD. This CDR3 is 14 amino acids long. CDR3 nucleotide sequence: TGTGCCATCAGAGGACTAGCGGAGACCGGGGAGCTGTTTTTT. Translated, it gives CAIRGLAETGELFF.

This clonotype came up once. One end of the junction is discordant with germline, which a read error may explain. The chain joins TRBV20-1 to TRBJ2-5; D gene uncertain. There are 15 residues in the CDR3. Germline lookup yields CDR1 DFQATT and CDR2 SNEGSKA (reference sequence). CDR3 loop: CSAIIAQAPQGTQYF. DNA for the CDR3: TGCAGTGCTATAATCGCTCAGGCCCCCCAAGGGACCCAGTACTTC.